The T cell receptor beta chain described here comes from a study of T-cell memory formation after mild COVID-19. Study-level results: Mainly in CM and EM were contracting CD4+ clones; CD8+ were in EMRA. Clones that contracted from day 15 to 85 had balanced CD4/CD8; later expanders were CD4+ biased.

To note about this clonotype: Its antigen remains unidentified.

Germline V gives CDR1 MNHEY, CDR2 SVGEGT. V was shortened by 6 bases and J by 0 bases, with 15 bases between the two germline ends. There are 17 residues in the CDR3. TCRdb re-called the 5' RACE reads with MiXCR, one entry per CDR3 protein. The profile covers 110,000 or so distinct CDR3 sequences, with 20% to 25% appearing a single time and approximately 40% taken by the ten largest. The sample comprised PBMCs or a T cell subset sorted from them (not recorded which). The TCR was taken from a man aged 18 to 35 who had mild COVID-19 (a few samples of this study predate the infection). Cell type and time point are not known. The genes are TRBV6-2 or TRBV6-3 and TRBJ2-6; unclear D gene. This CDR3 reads CASSSLLMGSGANVLTF. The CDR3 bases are TGTGCCAGCAGCTCTTTATTAATGGGCTCTGGGGCCAACGTCCTGACTTTC.